The rows below give T cell receptor beta chains drawn from one sample of a study of blood T cell repertoires in COVID-19. The data were produced by immunoSEQ multiplex PCR, yet TCRdb's version contains in-frame clones alone and is incomplete. The sample has a few hundred thousand clones, roughly 90% seen once. The specimen was peripheral blood. The receptors here all came from a man aged 50 to 59 with acute or convalescent COVID-19. The conserved cysteine and the conserved F or W are not part of the CDR3 here. The order of the fields is V gene, J gene, CDR3 protein.

TRBV14	TRBJ1-2	ASSEGQNYGYT
TRBV6-4	TRBJ1-2	ASSDIPGGAFYGYT
TRBV5-1	TRBJ2-5	ASGADRADETQY
TRBV5-1	TRBJ2-7	ASSLVNSGASYEQY
TRBV6-1	TRBJ1-2	ASSEAGQGAGYT
TRBV13	TRBJ2-7	ASSLKARGYEQY
TRBV19	TRBJ1-6	ASSQSQTLNSPLH
TRBV15	TRBJ1-1	ATSRGGAMNTEAF
TRBV29-1	TRBJ1-2	SVDSPGSNYGYT
TRBV6-2/TRBV6-3	TRBJ1-1	ASSDRGAEAF
TRBV20-1	TRBJ1-2	SELSNYGYT
TRBV7-8	TRBJ2-3	ASSFSRQRTDTQY
TRBV5-6	TRBJ2-2	ASSLGGLGDTGELF
TRBV27	TRBJ1-2	ASSFGTGGGNGYT
TRBV9	TRBJ2-7	ASSDRDYEQY
TRBV6-1	TRBJ2-1	ASSVAIAGPYNEQF
TRBV15	TRBJ2-5	ATSKAVETQY
TRBV5-1	TRBJ2-2	ASSVRHSVTGELF
TRBV3-1/TRBV3-2	TRBJ1-3	ASSRKDRVGNTIY
TRBV9	TRBJ2-1	ASSPWGVNEQF
TRBV9	TRBJ1-1	ASSAGQGGGDTEAF
TRBV7-3	TRBJ1-3	ASSLNGLSGNTIY
TRBV12-3/TRBV12-4	TRBJ1-5	ASSLGQKGPQH
TRBV11-2	TRBJ2-1	ASSLVRGVSYNEQF
TRBV6-6	TRBJ1-2	ASLRANYGYT
TRBV18	TRBJ1-2	ASSPGALSGYGYT
TRBV18	TRBJ2-1	ASSPVGGPADEQF
TRBV18	TRBJ2-2	ASSPSQANTGELF
TRBV4-1	TRBJ2-5	ASSRYVGEETQY